The 24 T cell receptor beta chains in this list originate from one sample, sequenced in a study of blood T cell repertoires in COVID-19. Profiling relied on immunoSEQ multiplex PCR, and the TCRdb table lists in-frame clones only, not all of them. This sample has 130,000 to 150,000 clones, with more than 70% found just once. The source material was peripheral blood. The source of these receptors is a human donor in a cohort sampled during active COVID-19.

This chain connects TRBV19 to TRBJ2-7; 12 bases match TRBD1. This CDR3 is 15 amino acids long. Germline V gene data show CDR1 as LNHDA and CDR2 as SQIVND (reference sequence). With 3 bases clipped from V and 2 bases from J, the junction kept 2 bases outside the gene matches. The CDR3 nucleotides are TGTGCCAGTAGTATGGGGACAGGGGGCCCCTACGAGCAGTACTTC. As protein: CASSMGTGGPYEQYF.

This clone was observed a few times. The chain employs TRBV3-1 (or the pseudogene TRBV3-2) and TRBJ2-1; TRBD1 matches at 10 bases. CDR3 length equals 16 residues. Germline CDR1 reads LGHDT; CDR2 reads YNNKEL (reference sequence). With 1 base clipped from V and 5 bases from J, the junction kept 5 bases outside the gene matches. The CDR3 DNA reads TGTGCCAGCAGCCAAGCCGGGACAGGGGACGACAATGAGCAGTTCTTC. This codes for CASSQAGTGDDNEQFF.

There are a few counts of this clone. The chain joins TRBV28 to TRBJ1-2, with a weak D call TRBD1 (5 bases). The germline V gene has CDR1 MDHEN and CDR2 SYDVKM. CDR3 length equals 15 residues. V lost 4 bases and J lost 8, with 20 bases in between. Here the CDR3 DNA reads TGTGCCAGCAGTTACCCTTGGACGGAGGGGATAGGCTACACCTTC. It yields the protein CASSYPWTEGIGYTF.

The chain links TRBV11-2 to TRBJ2-1; 14 bases match TRBD2. Germline CDR1 SGHAT, CDR2 FQNNGV. This CDR3 is 16 amino acids long. Trimming cost V 2 bases and J 5 bases; bases outside gene matches: 2. The CDR3 loop is CASSLLGLAGDNEQFF. In nucleotides, the CDR3 is TGTGCCAGCAGCTTATTGGGACTAGCGGGGGACAATGAGCAGTTCTTC.

This clone was detected once. This sequence joins TRBV19 and TRBJ1-3, with no clear D. CDR3 length: 15 residues. V was clipped by 7 bases and J by 0 bases, with 13 bases between them. Germline values: CDR1 LNHDA, CDR2 SQIVND (reference sequence). The CDR3 DNA sequence: TGTGCCAGTACCCCGAGGGCGAACTCTGGAAACACCATATATTTT. This codes for CASTPRANSGNTIYF.

This chain uses TRBV4-2 with TRBJ2-2; 13 nucleotides line up with TRBD2. This CDR3 is 17 amino acids long. The ends lost 3 bases at V and 2 bases at J; junction bases unmatched: 3. The germline V gene encodes CDR1 LGHNA and CDR2 YNFKEQ. CDR3 DNA sequence: TGTGCCAGCAGCCAGGGACTAGCGGGACTAAACACCGGGGAGCTGTTTTTT. It yields the protein CASSQGLAGLNTGELFF.

The J gene is TRBJ1-4, the V gene TRBV6-5, with 9 bases aligning to TRBD1. Trimming took 8 bases from V and 6 from J; bases not matched to a gene: 1. There are 12 residues in the CDR3. Germline V gene lookup returns CDR1 MNHEY and CDR2 SVGAGI. CDR3 sequence: CASGTGYEKLFF. CDR3 coding DNA: TGTGCCAGCGGGACAGGGTATGAAAAACTGTTTTTT.

CDR3 sequence: CAWSFILDSLSGNTIYF. In nucleotides, the CDR3 is TGTGCCTGGAGCTTCATCCTTGACAGTCTCTCTGGAAACACCATATATTTT. The chain uses TRBV30 and TRBJ1-3; tentatively, D is TRBD1 (5 bases). Germline V gene data show CDR1 as GTSNPN and CDR2 as SVGIG (reference sequence). The germline V and J ends were trimmed by 3 bases and 0 bases, with 18 bases remaining between them. CDR3 length equals 17 residues.

This chain links TRBV6-5 with TRBJ1-2; 10 bases map to TRBD1. The CDR3 runs to 13 residues. J was trimmed by 8 bases and V by 6 bases; bases with no gene match: 6. In germline, CDR1 is MNHEY, CDR2 SVGAGI. The CDR3 DNA sequence: TGTGCCAGCAGAACGACAGGGGGCTTGGGCTACACCTTC. Amino acids: CASRTTGGLGYTF.

This chain links TRBV5-1 with TRBJ1-2, with unresolved D. CDR1 is SGHRS, CDR2 YFSETQ, per germline. The CDR3 is made up of 15 amino acids. The V end was cut by 1 base, the J end by 3 bases, with 13 bases between. Written as DNA, the CDR3 is TGCGCCAGCAGCTTGATACTAGGATCCGACTATGGCTACACCTTC. Its protein is CASSLILGSDYGYTF.

The V call is TRBV12-2, the J call TRBJ2-4; the DNA was not compared with TRBD1, the D call given in the table. TRBV12-2 is designated a pseudogene. This CDR3 spans 16 amino acids. CDR3 DNA: TGTGCAAGTCGCTTCAAGAACAGGCTCGCCAAAAACATTCAGTACTTC. Translated, it gives CASRFKNRLAKNIQYF.

This clone was detected a few times. The V gene is TRBV19, the J gene TRBJ1-1; 7 bases agree with TRBD1. Germline lookup yields CDR1 LNHDA and CDR2 SQIVND (reference sequence). V was pared by 1 base and J by 4 bases, with 6 bases of the junction left unmatched. The CDR3 extends over 15 amino acids. The CDR3 bases are TGTGCCAGTAGTATAGCTCAGGGGGGTGCCACTGAAGCTTTCTTT. Its protein is CASSIAQGGATEAFF.

This clone was picked up one time. The germline gene is not matched at one end of the junction; a read error may be the cause. The chain combines TRBV27 with TRBJ2-1; D may be TRBD2 (6 bases). This CDR3 spans 15 amino acids. In germline, CDR1 is MNHEY, CDR2 SMNVEV (reference sequence). CDR3 nucleotide sequence: TGTGCCAGCAACCCTTTCGGGAGTGTCTACTATGAGCAGTTCTTC. Amino acid sequence: CASNPFGSVYYEQFF.

CDR3 sequence reads: CASSDRGSYNSPLHF. CDR3 in DNA: TGTGCCAGCAGTGACAGGGGCTCCTATAATTCACCCCTCCACTTT. The rearrangement joins TRBV6-1 to TRBJ1-6; D possibly corresponds to TRBD1 (6 bases). The CDR3 extends over 15 amino acids. The germline CDR1 and CDR2 sequences are MNHNS and SASEGT. V shed 3 bases and J shed 0 bases, with 6 bases lying between them.

The chain joins TRBV6-2 or TRBV6-3 to TRBJ1-2; a weak D match, TRBD1 (5 bases). Trimming took 7 bases from V and 2 from J, leaving 11 bases between them. This CDR3 contains 13 residues. The V gene's germline CDR1 is MNHEY and CDR2 SVGEGT. The CDR3 sequence is CASNPTGNYGYTF. In DNA, the CDR3 is TGTGCCAGCAACCCCACAGGAAACTATGGCTACACCTTC.

The gene calls are TRBV5-6 and TRBJ2-3, with TRBD1 as a possible D gene (6 bases). Germline loops: CDR1 SGHDT, CDR2 YYEEEE. The ends were cut back, 4 bases at V and 3 bases at J, with 18 bases in the middle. The CDR3 is 16 amino acids. CDR3 in amino acids: CASSHHRDAPTDTQYF. In DNA, the CDR3 is TGTGCCAGCAGCCATCACAGGGACGCGCCAACAGATACGCAGTATTTT. Based on the CDR3 plus reference TRBV5-6 and TRBJ2-3, the full variable domain is DAGVTQSPTHLIKTRGQQVTLRCSPKSGHDTVSWYQQALGQGPQFIFQYYEEEERQRGNFPDRFSGHQFPNYSSELNVNALLLGDSALYLCASSHHRDAPTDTQYFGPGTRLTVL.

The sample holds one count of this clone. V is TRBV3-1 (or the pseudogene TRBV3-2) and J is TRBJ2-1; 8 nucleotides agree with TRBD2. J was trimmed by 9 bases and V by 4 bases; bases with no gene match: 14. The CDR3 has 16 residues. Germline CDR1 reads LGHDT; CDR2 reads YNNKEL (reference sequence). Here the CDR3 DNA reads TGTGCCAGCAGCCGAAAGTCGGGGGGGGGCAAAGGTGAGCAGTTCTTC. Encoded protein: CASSRKSGGGKGEQFF.

The chain couples TRBV19 to TRBJ2-1; 9 bases are a match to TRBD2. The germline gives CDR1 LNHDA, CDR2 SQIVND (reference sequence). Trimming cost V 5 bases and J 3 bases; bases outside gene matches: 5. This CDR3 is 15 amino acids long. The CDR3 DNA is TGTGCCAGTAGTGATTTTAGCGGGAGCTACAATGAGCAGTTCTTC. This translates into CASSDFSGSYNEQFF.

This clone has only one observation. The V and J genes are TRBV3-1 (or the pseudogene TRBV3-2) and TRBJ2-4; TRBD1 might be the D (6 bases). Trimming shortened V by 7 bases and J by 5 bases, and 12 bases separated the two germline ends. Per the germline V gene, CDR1 is LGHDT and CDR2 is YNNKEL (reference sequence). CDR3 length: 13 residues. The CDR3 is CASTGTLENIQYF. DNA of the CDR3: TGTGCCAGCACCGGGACACTTGAAAACATTCAGTACTTC.

The chain combines TRBV11-3 with TRBJ2-1, with D possibly being TRBD1 (5 bases). Trimming removed 5 bases from V and 1 base from J, with 12 bases in between. The CDR3 totals 15 residues. Per germline, CDR1 SGHNT and CDR2 YENEEA. CDR3 sequence (DNA): TGTGCCAGCAGCCAAGGACACGGTTCCTACAATGAGCAGTTCTTC. Residues: CASSQGHGSYNEQFF.

This sequence joins TRBV2 and TRBJ2-7; weak D call: TRBD1 (5 bases). The V gene lost 6 bases and the J gene lost 6 bases, with 12 bases spanning the gap. CDR1 is SNHLY, CDR2 FYNNEI, per germline. This CDR3 has 12 amino acids. CDR3: CASRAGATEQYF. In nucleotides, the CDR3 is TGTGCCAGCAGGGCTGGGGCTACCGAGCAGTACTTC. The variable domain in full, completed from reference TRBV2 and TRBJ2-7, reads EPEVTQTPSHQVTQMGQEVILRCVPISNHLYFYWYRQILGQKVEFLVSFYNNEISEKSEIFDDQFSVERPDGSNFTLKIRSTKLEDSAMYFCASRAGATEQYFGPGTRLTVT.

In this sample, this clone turned up once. This chain connects TRBV7-9 to TRBJ1-4; weak D call: TRBD1 (6 bases). CDR1 is SEHNR, CDR2 FQNEAQ, per germline (reference sequence). Trimming removed 5 bases at V and 0 bases at J, with 13 bases between. The CDR3 totals 16 residues. CDR3 in amino acids: CASSQGGSPTNEKLFF. For the CDR3, the DNA is TGTGCCAGCAGCCAAGGGGGATCCCCAACTAATGAAAAACTGTTTTTT.

The V gene is TRBV27, the J gene TRBJ2-7; perhaps TRBD2 as D (5 bases). Germline assignment: CDR1 MNHEY and CDR2 SMNVEV (reference sequence). The V and J ends lost 9 bases and 3 bases respectively, with 21 bases between them. There are 15 residues in the CDR3. The chain's CDR3 is CASSVLNFARYEQYF. As DNA, the CDR3 is TGTGCCAGTAGCGTACTCAATTTCGCACGCTACGAGCAGTACTTC.

The gene calls are TRBV7-2 and TRBJ1-2, with D possibly being TRBD1 (6 bases). CDR3 length equals 14 residues. Trimming shortened V by 4 bases and J by 2 bases, and 11 bases separated the two germline ends. The germline V gene has CDR1 SGHTA and CDR2 FQGNSA. The CDR3 nucleotides are TGTGCCAGCAGCTCGGACAGTACAAACTATGGCTACACCTTC. Translated, it gives CASSSDSTNYGYTF. Based on the CDR3 plus reference TRBV7-2 and TRBJ1-2, the full variable domain is GAGVSQSPSNKVTEKGKDVELRCDPISGHTALYWYRQSLGQGLEFLIYFQGNSAPDKSGLPSDRFSAERTGGSVSTLTIQRTQQEDSAVYLCASSSDSTNYGYTFGSGTRLTVV.